What follows are 29 T cell receptor beta chains derived from one specimen sequenced in a study of Tregs in tolerant kidney transplant recipients (dated by TCRdb to about 2019). Taken with the paper, the label for time point translates to: blood sample drawn before combined kidney and bone marrow transplant. The library was produced with the immunoSEQ multiplex PCR assay. This is the immuneACCESS table as TCRdb keeps it, with only in-frame sequences that have V and J called. A part of the clones is gone; compared with another copy, unresolved V genes explain less than half, and the rest is unexplained. This sample is represented by roughly 64,000 clones; less than 98% of them were singletons. Around 0.34% of the sample belongs to the ten largest clones. The sample consisted of Tregs from blood, taken before the transplant. The receptors stem from a human donor who received a combined kidney and bone marrow transplant.

This chain joins TRBV29-1 and TRBJ1-1; the match to TRBD1 covers 8 bases. Losses at the gene ends were 4 bases for V and 3 bases for J; bases not matched to a gene: 7. Germline V gene data show CDR1 as SQVTM and CDR2 as ANQGSEA. The CDR3 is made up of 14 amino acids. This chain's CDR3 is CSVVRGQGDTEAFF. The CDR3 nucleotides are TGCAGCGTTGTCAGGGGGCAGGGGGACACTGAAGCTTTCTTT. Drawing the rest from reference TRBV29-1 and TRBJ1-1, the complete variable domain is SAVISQKPSRDICQRGTSLTIQCQVDSQVTMMFWYRQQPGQSLTLIATANQGSEATYESGFVIDKFPISRPNLTFSTLTVSNMSPEDSSIYLCSVVRGQGDTEAFFGQGTRLTVV.

The CDR3 DNA is TGTGCCAGCAGCTTAGCGCTTAGCGGGAGAGGCACAGATACGCAGTATTTT. Translated, it gives CASSLALSGRGTDTQYF. The J gene is TRBJ2-3, the V gene TRBV7-2; 9 bases align to TRBD2. Germline V lookup: CDR1 SGHTA, CDR2 FQGNSA. V shed 0 bases, J shed 1 base, and the junction held 5 bases outside the gene matches. CDR3 length: 17 residues.

The V gene is TRBV13, the J gene TRBJ2-3; 11 nucleotides match TRBD2. Trimming at V came to 4 bases and at J to 6 bases, leaving 6 bases not matched to a gene. There are 15 residues in the CDR3. Germline-derived CDR1 and CDR2 are PRHDT and FYEKMQ (reference sequence). The CDR3 DNA reads as TGTGCCAGCAGCTCGAGGACTAGCGGGTCTGATACGCAGTATTTT. This encodes CASSSRTSGSDTQYF.

The chain uses TRBV19 and TRBJ1-5; 8 bases line up with TRBD1. The V and J ends lost 3 bases and 1 base, in that order; junction bases with no gene match: 8. CDR1 is LNHDA, CDR2 SQIVND, per germline (reference sequence). This CDR3 has 17 amino acids. This CDR3 reads CASSIRPGGVSNQPQHF. The CDR3 DNA follows: TGTGCCAGTAGTATCCGTCCAGGGGGCGTCAGCAATCAGCCCCAGCATTTT.

This rearrangement joins TRBV7-3 to TRBJ2-5, with TRBD1 as a possible D gene (5 bases). The CDR3 has 15 amino acids. Germline V gives CDR1 SGHTA, CDR2 FQGTGA. The V and J ends lost 2 bases and 3 bases respectively, with 13 bases between them. The CDR3 is CASSLWAVGEETQYF. Here the CDR3 DNA reads TGTGCCAGCAGCTTATGGGCGGTAGGGGAAGAGACCCAGTACTTC.

The chain combines TRBV7-2 with TRBJ1-5, with D possibly TRBD1 on 5 matching bases. This CDR3 is 15 amino acids long. V lost 5 bases, J lost 1 base, and 12 bases lay in between. Germline V gene data show CDR1 as SGHTA and CDR2 as FQGNSA. The CDR3 DNA reads TGTGCCAGCAGCCTGTTCCAGGGAAGCAATCAGCCCCAGCATTTT. Translating gives CASSLFQGSNQPQHF.

This chain links TRBV5-6 with TRBJ2-1; D possibly corresponds to TRBD2 (5 bases). V was shortened by 2 bases and J by 15 bases, with 15 bases between the two germline ends. The CDR3 runs to 12 residues. CDR1 is SGHDT and CDR2 is YYEEEE in the germline V gene. CDR3: CASSFPGSSGFF. For the CDR3, the DNA is TGTGCCAGCAGCTTCCCGGGGAGTAGTGGGTTCTTC.

The rearrangement uses TRBV28 and TRBJ2-1; D is uncertain. The CDR3 length is 13 residues. Trimming removed 2 bases from V and 3 bases from J, with 5 bases in between. Germline lookup yields CDR1 MDHEN and CDR2 SYDVKM. The CDR3 DNA is TGTGCCAGCAGTTTAAACAGCTACAATGAGCAGTTCTTC. It codes for CASSLNSYNEQFF.

The rearrangement links TRBV4-1 to TRBJ2-1; D is unresolved. CDR3 size: 13 residues. With 0 bases removed from V and 10 bases from J, the gap between germline ends came to 10 bases. Germline V gene sequence: CDR1 MGHRA, CDR2 YSYEKL. The CDR3 nucleotides are TGCGCCAGCAGCCAAGATTACCGTGGCGAGCAGTTCTTC. Translation gives CASSQDYRGEQFF.

V is TRBV11-3 and J is TRBJ2-1; a possible D gene is TRBD2 (6 bases). Germline-derived CDR1 and CDR2 are SGHNT and YENEEA. Deletions cut 5 bases from V and 6 bases from J, with 11 bases between. The CDR3 extends over 13 amino acids. The CDR3 sequence is CASSAWRGNEQFF. For the CDR3, the DNA is TGTGCCAGCAGCGCGTGGAGGGGCAATGAGCAGTTCTTC. Filled out from reference TRBV11-3 and TRBJ2-1, the complete variable domain reads EAGVVQSPRYKIIEKKQPVAFWCNPISGHNTLYWYLQNLGQGPELLIRYENEEAVDDSQLPKDRFSAERLKGVDSTLKIQPAELGDSAVYLCASSAWRGNEQFFGPGTRLTVL.

The V call is TRBV5-1, the J call TRBJ2-2; TRBD2 is a possible D gene (5 bases). Trimming removed 0 bases at V and 7 bases at J, with 10 bases between. This CDR3 contains 14 residues. The germline V gene encodes CDR1 SGHRS and CDR2 YFSETQ. CDR3 sequence reads: CASSLEWGDGELFF. The CDR3 bases are TGCGCCAGCAGCTTGGAATGGGGAGACGGGGAGCTGTTTTTT.

The chain employs TRBV5-6 and TRBJ2-5; D might be TRBD2 (5 bases). V was trimmed by 7 bases and J by 0 bases, leaving 10 bases between them. Germline values: CDR1 SGHDT, CDR2 YYEEEE. This CDR3 region has 13 residues. CDR3 in amino acids: CASGLAYQETQYF. CDR3 DNA: TGTGCCAGCGGTCTAGCCTACCAAGAGACCCAGTACTTC.

This rearrangement joins TRBV18 to TRBJ2-5; TRBD2 agrees at 9 bases. Trimming cost V 8 bases and J 5 bases; bases outside gene matches: 9. CDR3 length: 14 residues. The V gene's germline CDR1 is KGHSH and CDR2 LQKENI. This chain's CDR3 is CASAGTSTSETQYF. CDR3 coding DNA: TGTGCCAGCGCCGGGACTAGCACCTCCGAGACCCAGTACTTC.

The chain couples TRBV5-1 to TRBJ2-1, with D perhaps matching TRBD1 (5 bases). Germline-derived CDR1 and CDR2 are SGHRS and YFSETQ. This CDR3 contains 15 residues. V was pared by 7 bases and J by 0 bases, with 14 bases between. The CDR3 spells CASAQARISYNEQFF. CDR3 sequence (DNA): TGCGCCAGCGCACAGGCTAGGATCTCCTACAATGAGCAGTTCTTC.

The chain links TRBV2 to TRBJ1-1, with D maybe TRBD1 (6 bases). Trimming took off 9 bases at V and 1 base at J, with 12 bases between the two ends. The CDR3 is 13 amino acids. Germline loops: CDR1 SNHLY, CDR2 FYNNEI. The CDR3 is CASTKTGNTEAFF. The CDR3 coding sequence is TGTGCCAGTACAAAGACAGGGAACACTGAAGCTTTCTTT.

The chain joins TRBV2 to TRBJ2-3, with 7 bases identical to TRBD1. The CDR3 has 17 amino acids. Germline V CDR1 and CDR2: SNHLY, FYNNEI. Germline trimming cut 4 bases from V and 1 base from J; bases unmatched to any gene: 11. DNA for the CDR3: TGTGCCAGCAGTGTGGACAGGTCGAAAGGGGGCACAGATACGCAGTATTTT. Its translation is CASSVDRSKGGTDTQYF.

The rearrangement links TRBV30 to TRBJ2-7; 13 bases are shared with TRBD2. This CDR3 has 14 amino acids. Losses at the gene ends were 0 bases for V and 7 bases for J; bases not matched to a gene: 3. The germline V gene encodes CDR1 GTSNPN and CDR2 SVGIG (reference sequence). CDR3 in amino acids: CAWSVGLAGREQYF. The CDR3 bases are TGTGCCTGGAGTGTGGGACTAGCGGGAAGGGAGCAGTACTTC.

The rearrangement links TRBV5-6 to TRBJ2-7, with a tentative D call TRBD2 (6 bases). V shed 2 bases and J shed 0 bases, with 12 bases lying between them. Looked up from germline, CDR1 is SGHDT and CDR2 is YYEEEE. CDR3 length equals 15 residues. CDR3 nucleotides: TGTGCCAGCAGCTTCGGGACTTTCAGCTCCTACGAGCAGTACTTC. Amino acid sequence: CASSFGTFSSYEQYF.

The V and J genes are TRBV30 and TRBJ2-3, with 7 nucleotides matching TRBD2. Per germline, CDR1 GTSNPN and CDR2 SVGIG (reference sequence). This CDR3 region has 14 residues. V gave up 2 bases and J gave up 2 bases; unmatched junction bases: 4. CDR3 sequence: CAWSSGASTDTQYF. CDR3 nucleotides: TGTGCCTGGAGTAGCGGGGCGTCCACAGATACGCAGTATTTT. The full variable domain, rest sourced from reference TRBV30 and TRBJ2-3, is SQTIHQWPATLVQPVGSPLSLECTVEGTSNPNLYWYRQAAGRGLQLLFYSVGIGQISSEVPQNLSASRPQDRQFILSSKKLLLSDSGFYLCAWSSGASTDTQYFGPGTRLTVL.

The chain links TRBV7-3 to TRBJ2-1, with TRBD2 matching 12 bases. Germline loops: CDR1 SGHTA, CDR2 FQGTGA. This CDR3 is 21 amino acids long. V shed 5 bases and J 0 bases; nucleotides not matched to a gene: 17. CDR3 sequence reads: CASSDPGRLAGAPSSYNEQFF. DNA for the CDR3: TGTGCCAGCAGCGATCCGGGAAGACTAGCGGGAGCCCCGAGCTCCTACAATGAGCAGTTCTTC. Complete variable domain (other parts from reference TRBV7-3 and TRBJ2-1): GAGVSQTPSNKVTEKGKYVELRCDPISGHTALYWYRQSLGQGPEFLIYFQGTGAADDSGLPNDRFFAVRPEGSVSTLKIQRTERGDSAVYLCASSDPGRLAGAPSSYNEQFFGPGTRLTVL.

The chain carries TRBV5-1 and TRBJ2-7; the match to TRBD2 covers 10 bases. From germline, CDR1 is SGHRS and CDR2 YFSETQ. Trimming at V came to 2 bases and at J to 5 bases, leaving 13 bases not matched to a gene. This CDR3 has 17 residues. The CDR3 bases are TGCGCCAGCAGCTTAGATTCAGCGGGAGGGGCAAGGAACGAGCAGTACTTC. The encoded protein is CASSLDSAGGARNEQYF. The whole variable domain, remainder taken from reference TRBV5-1 and TRBJ2-7, is KAGVTQTPRYLIKTRGQQVTLSCSPISGHRSVSWYQQTPGQGLQFLFEYFSETQRNKGNFPGRFSGRQFSNSRSEMNVSTLELGDSALYLCASSLDSAGGARNEQYFGPGTRLTVT.

This clone is a singleton in its sample. V usage is TRBV6-6 and J usage is TRBJ1-5, with D possibly being TRBD1 (6 bases). This CDR3 contains 15 residues. Trimming took off 4 bases at V and 4 bases at J, with 14 bases between the two ends. CDR1 MNHNY and CDR2 SVGAGI come from the germline V gene (reference sequence). The CDR3 is CASSSTIQGNQPQHF. Written as DNA, the CDR3 is TGTGCCAGCAGTTCGACTATACAGGGTAATCAGCCCCAGCATTTT.

The J gene is TRBJ2-7, the V gene TRBV19; no reliable D call. CDR1 is LNHDA and CDR2 is SQIVND in the germline V gene (reference sequence). The CDR3 contains 15 residues. V shed 0 bases and J shed 3 bases, with 12 bases lying between them. CDR3 region: CASSIDLRSGYEQYF. The CDR3 DNA follows: TGTGCCAGTAGTATAGATCTCCGCTCGGGCTACGAGCAGTACTTC. The full variable domain, with the rest looked up from reference TRBV19 and TRBJ2-7, is DGGITQSPKYLFRKEGQNVTLSCEQNLNHDAMYWYRQDPGQGLRLIYYSQIVNDFQKGDIAEGYSVSREKKESFPLTVTSAQKNPTAFYLCASSIDLRSGYEQYFGPGTRLTVT.

The V gene is TRBV5-4, the J gene TRBJ2-5; TRBD2 aligns across 13 bases. The V and J ends lost 4 bases and 5 bases, in that order; junction bases with no gene match: 8. The CDR3 has 16 residues. CDR1 and CDR2 from the germline V gene are SGHNT and YYREEE (reference sequence). The CDR3 is CASSPTTSGGAETQYF. CDR3 coding DNA: TGTGCCAGCAGCCCAACTACTAGCGGGGGGGCTGAGACCCAGTACTTC.

The chain uses TRBV5-1 and TRBJ2-3, with 8 positions matching TRBD2. Germline loops: CDR1 SGHRS, CDR2 YFSETQ. The CDR3 is 15 amino acids. The V and J ends lost 2 bases and 2 bases, in that order; junction bases with no gene match: 4. The chain's CDR3 is CASSLQAGDTDTQYF. The CDR3 DNA is TGCGCCAGCAGCTTACAAGCGGGGGACACAGATACGCAGTATTTT. Complete variable domain (other parts from reference TRBV5-1 and TRBJ2-3): KAGVTQTPRYLIKTRGQQVTLSCSPISGHRSVSWYQQTPGQGLQFLFEYFSETQRNKGNFPGRFSGRQFSNSRSEMNVSTLELGDSALYLCASSLQAGDTDTQYFGPGTRLTVL.

This chain links TRBV9 with TRBJ2-1; possibly TRBD1 for D (6 bases). CDR3 length: 12 amino acids. Per the germline V gene, CDR1 is SGDLS and CDR2 is YYNGEE. V was pared by 6 bases and J by 2 bases, with 6 bases between. This CDR3 is CASTGAYNEQFF. For the CDR3, the DNA is TGTGCCAGCACAGGGGCCTACAATGAGCAGTTCTTC.

This rearrangement joins TRBV7-2 to TRBJ2-7; weak D call: TRBD2 (6 bases). Germline V gene lookup returns CDR1 SGHTA and CDR2 FQGNSA. The CDR3 is made up of 12 amino acids. Trimming left V 3 bases short and J 5 bases short, with 8 bases between. The CDR3 protein is CASSFRTNEQYF. The CDR3 region has the DNA TGTGCCAGCAGCTTTCGGACTAACGAGCAGTACTTC.

The chain has TRBV6-5 and TRBJ1-2; 8 bases are a match to TRBD1. This CDR3 spans 13 amino acids. V was clipped by 8 bases and J by 5 bases; unmatched bases: 7. Germline assignment: CDR1 MNHEY and CDR2 SVGAGI. The CDR3, as DNA: TGTGCCAGCTCCCGGACAGGGAGGTATGGCTACACCTTC. It specifies CASSRTGRYGYTF.

This rearrangement joins TRBV11-3 to TRBJ2-3; 7 bases agree with TRBD2. Per germline, CDR1 SGHNT and CDR2 YENEEA. Trimming removed 3 bases from V and 2 bases from J; junction bases left unmatched: 2. CDR3 length: 14 residues. CDR3 nucleotide sequence: TGTGCCAGCAGCTTTGCGGGAGCCACAGATACGCAGTATTTT. It is translated as CASSFAGATDTQYF.